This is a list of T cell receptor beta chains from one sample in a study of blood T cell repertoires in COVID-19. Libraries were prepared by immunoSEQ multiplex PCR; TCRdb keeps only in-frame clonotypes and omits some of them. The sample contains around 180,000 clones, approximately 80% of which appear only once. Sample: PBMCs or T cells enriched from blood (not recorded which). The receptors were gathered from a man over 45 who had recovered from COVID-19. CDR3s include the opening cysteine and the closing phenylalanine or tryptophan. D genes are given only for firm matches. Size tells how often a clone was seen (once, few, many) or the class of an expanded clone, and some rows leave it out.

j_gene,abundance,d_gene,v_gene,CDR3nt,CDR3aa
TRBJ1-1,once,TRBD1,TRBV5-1,TGCGCCAGCAGCTCAACAGGGGGTCACTCCACTGAAGCTTTCTTT,CASSSTGGHSTEAFF
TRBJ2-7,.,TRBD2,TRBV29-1,TGCAGCGTTAGGTCCCCAGCGGGGGGTTCGTGGCCTTCCTACGAGCAGTACTTC,CSVRSPAGGSWPSYEQYF
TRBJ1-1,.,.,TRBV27,TGTGCCAGCAGCCACCAGGGAGGGAACAGTGGCACTGAAGCTTTCTTT,CASSHQGGNSGTEAFF
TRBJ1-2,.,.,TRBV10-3,TGTGCCACCTCTCGGCAGGGAACAGCGCATGAGGATGGCTACACCTTC,CATSRQGTAHEDGYTF
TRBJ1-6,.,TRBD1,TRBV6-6,TGTGCCAGCAGTTGGACAGGGAATTCACCCCTCCACTTT,CASSWTGNSPLHF
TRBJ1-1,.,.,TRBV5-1,TGCGCCAGCAGCCCCCCAGCGGGGATGAACACTGAAGCTTTCTTT,CASSPPAGMNTEAFF
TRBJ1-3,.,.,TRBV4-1,TGCGCCAGCAGGCTGGGAGTCTCTGGAAACACCATATATTTT,CASRLGVSGNTIYF
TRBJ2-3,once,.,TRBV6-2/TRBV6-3,TGTGCCAGCAGTTACAGGGCTAGCTCCACAGATACGCAGTATTTT,CASSYRASSTDTQYF
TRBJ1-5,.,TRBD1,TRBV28,TGTGCCAGCAGCGTCAGGGGGACAGGGGAACGTCAGCCCCAGCATTTT,CASSVRGTGERQPQHF
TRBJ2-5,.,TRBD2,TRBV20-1,TGCAGTGCTAGTCTTAGGCGGGGGCAAGAGACCCAGTACTTC,CSASLRRGQETQYF
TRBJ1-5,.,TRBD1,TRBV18,TGTGCCAGCTCACGGACAGGGAGCAGCAATCAGCCCCAGCATTTT,CASSRTGSSNQPQHF
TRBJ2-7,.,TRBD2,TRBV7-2,TGTGCCAGCAGCTTAGAAGCGGGGCGCGAGCAGTACTTC,CASSLEAGREQYF
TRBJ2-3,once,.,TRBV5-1,TGCGCCAGCAGCTTGTCAGGCGTTCGCACAGATACGCAGTATTTT,CASSLSGVRTDTQYF
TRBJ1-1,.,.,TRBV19,TGTGCCAGTAGTCCCGGGAACACTGAAGCTTTCTTT,CASSPGNTEAFF
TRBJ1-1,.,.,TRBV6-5,TGTGCCAGCTCGCACCCGGGGATGGAAGCTTTCTTT,CASSHPGMEAFF
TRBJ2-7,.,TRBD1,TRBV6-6,TGTGCCAGCAGGCCGGGACAGTCCTACGAGCAGTACTTC,CASRPGQSYEQYF
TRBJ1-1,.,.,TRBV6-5,TGTGCCAGCAGGGACACCCTGAACACTGAAGCTTTCTTT,CASRDTLNTEAFF
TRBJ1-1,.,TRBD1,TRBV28,TGTGCCAGCAGTTCTGGCTTTAGGGGGCTGAACACTGAAGCTTTCTTT,CASSSGFRGLNTEAFF
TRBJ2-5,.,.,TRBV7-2,TGTGCCAGCAGCCCTAGAGGGGGTAGGGAGACCCAGTACTTC,CASSPRGGRETQYF